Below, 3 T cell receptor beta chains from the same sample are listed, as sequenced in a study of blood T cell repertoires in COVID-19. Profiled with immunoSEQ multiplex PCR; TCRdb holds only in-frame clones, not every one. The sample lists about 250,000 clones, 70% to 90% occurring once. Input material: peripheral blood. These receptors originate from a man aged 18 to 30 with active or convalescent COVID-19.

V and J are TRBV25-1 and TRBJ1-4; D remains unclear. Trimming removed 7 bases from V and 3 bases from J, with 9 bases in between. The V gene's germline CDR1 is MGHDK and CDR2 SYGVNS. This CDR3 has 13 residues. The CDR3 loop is CASMAVSNEKLFF. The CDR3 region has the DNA TGTGCCAGCATGGCAGTTTCTAATGAAAAACTGTTTTTT.

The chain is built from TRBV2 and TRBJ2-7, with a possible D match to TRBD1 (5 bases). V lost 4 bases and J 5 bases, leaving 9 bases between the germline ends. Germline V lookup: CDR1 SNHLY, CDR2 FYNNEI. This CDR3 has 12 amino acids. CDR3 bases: TGTGCCAGCAGTGGTCAGGGTAACGAGCAGTACTTC. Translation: CASSGQGNEQYF.

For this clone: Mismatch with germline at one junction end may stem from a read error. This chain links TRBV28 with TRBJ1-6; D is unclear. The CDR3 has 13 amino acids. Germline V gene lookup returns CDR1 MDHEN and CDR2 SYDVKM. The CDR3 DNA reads TGTGCCAGCAGTTTAGCGGTTAATACACCCCTCCACTTT. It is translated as CASSLAVNTPLHF.